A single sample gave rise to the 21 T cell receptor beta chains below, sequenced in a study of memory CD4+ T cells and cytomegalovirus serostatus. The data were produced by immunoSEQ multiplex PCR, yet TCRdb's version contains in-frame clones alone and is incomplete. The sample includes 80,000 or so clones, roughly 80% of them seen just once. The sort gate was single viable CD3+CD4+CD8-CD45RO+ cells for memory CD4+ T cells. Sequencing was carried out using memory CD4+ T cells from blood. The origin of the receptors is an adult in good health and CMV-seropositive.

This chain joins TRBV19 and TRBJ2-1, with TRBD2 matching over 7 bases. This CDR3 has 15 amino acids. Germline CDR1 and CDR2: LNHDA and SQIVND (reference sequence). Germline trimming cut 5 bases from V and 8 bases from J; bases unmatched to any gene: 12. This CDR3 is CASSGMGLPIDEQFF. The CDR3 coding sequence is TGTGCCAGTAGTGGAATGGGACTACCGATCGATGAGCAGTTCTTC.

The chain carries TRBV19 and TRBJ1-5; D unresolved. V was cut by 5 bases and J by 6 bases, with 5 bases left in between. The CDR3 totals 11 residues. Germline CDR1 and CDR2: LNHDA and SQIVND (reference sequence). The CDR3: CASSSGQPQHF. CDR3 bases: TGTGCCAGTAGTTCGGGTCAGCCCCAGCATTTT.

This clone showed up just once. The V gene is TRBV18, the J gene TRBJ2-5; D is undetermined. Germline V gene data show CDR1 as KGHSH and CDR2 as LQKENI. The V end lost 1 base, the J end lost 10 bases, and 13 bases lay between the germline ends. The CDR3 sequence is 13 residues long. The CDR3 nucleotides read TGTGCCAGCTCACCACAAGGGAAGGGCAGCCAGTACTTC. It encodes CASSPQGKGSQYF.

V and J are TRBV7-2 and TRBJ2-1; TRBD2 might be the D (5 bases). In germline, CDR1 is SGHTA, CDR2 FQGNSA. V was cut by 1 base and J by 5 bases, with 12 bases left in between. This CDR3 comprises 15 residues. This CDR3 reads CASSLGRGRDNEQFF. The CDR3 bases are TGTGCCAGCAGCTTAGGGCGAGGGCGCGACAATGAGCAGTTCTTC.

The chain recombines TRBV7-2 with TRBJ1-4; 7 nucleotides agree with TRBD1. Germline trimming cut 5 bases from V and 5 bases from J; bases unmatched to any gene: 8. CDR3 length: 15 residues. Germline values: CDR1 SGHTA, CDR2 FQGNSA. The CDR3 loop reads CASSPRQGGNEKLFF. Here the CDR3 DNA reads TGTGCCAGCAGCCCGCGACAGGGAGGCAATGAAAAACTGTTTTTT.

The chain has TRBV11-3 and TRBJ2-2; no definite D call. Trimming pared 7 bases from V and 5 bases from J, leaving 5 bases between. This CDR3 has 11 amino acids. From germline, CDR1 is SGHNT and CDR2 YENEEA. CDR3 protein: CASTDTGELFF. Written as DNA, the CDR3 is TGTGCCAGCACGGATACCGGGGAGCTGTTTTTT.

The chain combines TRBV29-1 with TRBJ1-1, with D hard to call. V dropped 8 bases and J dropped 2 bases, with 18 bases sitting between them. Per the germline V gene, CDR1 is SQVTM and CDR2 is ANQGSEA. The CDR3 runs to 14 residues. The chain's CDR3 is CSPLRAPGNTEAFF. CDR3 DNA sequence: TGCAGCCCCCTGAGGGCCCCGGGTAACACTGAAGCTTTCTTT. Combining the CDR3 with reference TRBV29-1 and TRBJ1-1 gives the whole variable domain SAVISQKPSRDICQRGTSLTIQCQVDSQVTMMFWYRQQPGQSLTLIATANQGSEATYESGFVIDKFPISRPNLTFSTLTVSNMSPEDSSIYLCSPLRAPGNTEAFFGQGTRLTVV.

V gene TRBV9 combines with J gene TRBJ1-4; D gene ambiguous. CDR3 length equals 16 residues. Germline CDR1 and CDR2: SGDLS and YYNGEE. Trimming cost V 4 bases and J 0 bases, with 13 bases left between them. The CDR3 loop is CASSPPADATNEKLFF. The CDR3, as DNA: TGTGCCAGCAGCCCCCCCGCGGATGCAACTAATGAAAAACTGTTTTTT.

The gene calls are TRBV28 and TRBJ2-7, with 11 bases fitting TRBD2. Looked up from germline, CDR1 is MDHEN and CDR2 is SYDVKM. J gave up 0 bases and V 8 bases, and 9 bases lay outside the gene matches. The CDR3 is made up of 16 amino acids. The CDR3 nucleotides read TGTGCCAGCTCCTCTAGCGGGGGGCCGAGCTCCTACGAGCAGTACTTC. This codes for CASSSSGGPSSYEQYF.

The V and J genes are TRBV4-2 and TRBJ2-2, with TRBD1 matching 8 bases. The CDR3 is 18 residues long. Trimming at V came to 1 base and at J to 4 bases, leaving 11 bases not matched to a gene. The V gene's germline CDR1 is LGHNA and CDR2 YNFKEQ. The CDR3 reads CASSQVRGGQGLTGELFF. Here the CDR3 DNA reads TGTGCCAGCAGCCAAGTCCGAGGTGGACAGGGACTCACCGGGGAGCTGTTTTTT.

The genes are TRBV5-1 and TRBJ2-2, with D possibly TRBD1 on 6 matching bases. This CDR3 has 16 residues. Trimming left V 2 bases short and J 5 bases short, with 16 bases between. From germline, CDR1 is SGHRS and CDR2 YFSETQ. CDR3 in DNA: TGCGCCAGCAGCTTAAAACAACAGGGTGGAACCGGGGAGCTGTTTTTT. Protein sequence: CASSLKQQGGTGELFF.

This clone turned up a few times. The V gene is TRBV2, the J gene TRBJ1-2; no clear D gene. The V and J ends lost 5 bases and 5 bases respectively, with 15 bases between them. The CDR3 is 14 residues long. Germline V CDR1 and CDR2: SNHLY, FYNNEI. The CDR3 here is CASSPRESSYGYTF. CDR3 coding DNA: TGTGCCAGCAGTCCCCGGGAATCATCGTATGGCTACACCTTC.

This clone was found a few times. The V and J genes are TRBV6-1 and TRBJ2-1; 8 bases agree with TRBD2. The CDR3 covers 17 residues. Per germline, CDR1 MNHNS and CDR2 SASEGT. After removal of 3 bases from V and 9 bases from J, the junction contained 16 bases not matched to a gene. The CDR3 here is CASSDLPGRPGGVEQFF. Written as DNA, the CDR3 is TGTGCCAGCAGTGACCTCCCCGGGAGGCCCGGGGGGGTTGAGCAGTTCTTC.

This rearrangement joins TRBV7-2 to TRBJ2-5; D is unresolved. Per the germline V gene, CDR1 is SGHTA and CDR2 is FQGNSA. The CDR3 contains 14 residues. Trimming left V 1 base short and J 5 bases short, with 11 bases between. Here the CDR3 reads CASSLVGGGETQYF. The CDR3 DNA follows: TGTGCCAGCAGCTTAGTAGGTGGTGGGGAGACCCAGTACTTC.

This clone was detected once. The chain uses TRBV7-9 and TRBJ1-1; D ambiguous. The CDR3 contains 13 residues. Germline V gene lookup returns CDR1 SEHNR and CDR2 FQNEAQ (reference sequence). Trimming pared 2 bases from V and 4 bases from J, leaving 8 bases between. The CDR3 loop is CASSLNGITEAFF. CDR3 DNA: TGTGCCAGCAGCTTAAATGGTATCACTGAAGCTTTCTTT.

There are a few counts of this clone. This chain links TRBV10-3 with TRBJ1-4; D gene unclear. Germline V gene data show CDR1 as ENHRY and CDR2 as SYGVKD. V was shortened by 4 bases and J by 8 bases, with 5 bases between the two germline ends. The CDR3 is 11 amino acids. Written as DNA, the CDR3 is TGTGCCATCAGTGGGGGAGAAAAACTGTTTTTT. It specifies CAISGGEKLFF.

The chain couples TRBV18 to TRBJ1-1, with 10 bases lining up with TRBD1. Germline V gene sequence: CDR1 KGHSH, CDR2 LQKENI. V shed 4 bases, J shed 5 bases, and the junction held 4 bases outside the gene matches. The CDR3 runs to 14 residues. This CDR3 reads CASSLTGGQTEAFF. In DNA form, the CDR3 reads TGTGCCAGCTCACTGACAGGGGGCCAGACTGAAGCTTTCTTT.

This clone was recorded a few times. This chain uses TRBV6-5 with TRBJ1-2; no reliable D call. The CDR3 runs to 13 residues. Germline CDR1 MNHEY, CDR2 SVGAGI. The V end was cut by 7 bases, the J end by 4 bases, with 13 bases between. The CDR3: CASTGGSRYGYTF. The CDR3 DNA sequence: TGTGCCAGCACGGGAGGGAGCCGCTATGGCTACACCTTC.

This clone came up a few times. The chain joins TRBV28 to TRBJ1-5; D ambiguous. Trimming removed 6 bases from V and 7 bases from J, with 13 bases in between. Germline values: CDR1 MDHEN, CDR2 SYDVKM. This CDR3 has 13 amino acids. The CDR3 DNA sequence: TGTGCCAGCAGGAGCGCATTGGGCCAGCCCCAGCATTTT. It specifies CASRSALGQPQHF.

For the CDR3, the DNA is TGTGCCAGCAGCCCGGACCTGACTAGCGCCGACAATGAGCAGTTCTTC. It encodes CASSPDLTSADNEQFF. The chain couples TRBV5-6 to TRBJ2-1; 8 bases map to TRBD2. CDR1 and CDR2 (germline): SGHDT, YYEEEE. Germline trimming cut 4 bases from V and 5 bases from J; bases unmatched to any gene: 11. CDR3 length: 16 amino acids.

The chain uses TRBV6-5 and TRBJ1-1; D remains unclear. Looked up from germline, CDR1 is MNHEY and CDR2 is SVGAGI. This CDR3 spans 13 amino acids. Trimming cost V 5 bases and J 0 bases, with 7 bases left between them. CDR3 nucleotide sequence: TGTGCCAGCAGTACGTATTTGAACACTGAAGCTTTCTTT. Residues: CASSTYLNTEAFF.